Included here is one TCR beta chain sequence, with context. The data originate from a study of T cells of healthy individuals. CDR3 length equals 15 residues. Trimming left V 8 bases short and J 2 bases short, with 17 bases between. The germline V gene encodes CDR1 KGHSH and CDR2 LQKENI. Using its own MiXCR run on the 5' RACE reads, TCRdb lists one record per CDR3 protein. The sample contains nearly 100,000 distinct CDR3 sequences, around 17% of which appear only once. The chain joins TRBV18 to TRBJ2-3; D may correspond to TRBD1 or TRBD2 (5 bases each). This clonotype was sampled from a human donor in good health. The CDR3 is CASPTGDLNTDTQYF. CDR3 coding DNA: TGTGCCAGCCCCACCGGGGACCTCAACACAGATACGCAGTATTTT.